The 28 T cell receptor beta chains given below trace back to one sample, sequenced in a study of cytomegalovirus exposure and HLA in healthy donors. Both 60 Vbeta primers and 13 Jbeta primers went into the PCR. Sequencing was performed with immunoSEQ multiplex PCR; in TCRdb, only in-frame clones are kept and a portion is missing. The repertoire holds over 150,000 clones, with roughly 80% as singletons. Sequenced: PBMCs. These receptors all come from a human donor in good health.

The V and J genes are TRBV27 and TRBJ2-7, with 9 bases fitting TRBD1. V trimming: 7 bases; J trimming: 3 bases; junction bases outside the gene matches: 13. Per germline, CDR1 MNHEY and CDR2 SMNVEV (reference sequence). CDR3 length: 16 amino acids. CDR3 DNA: TGTGCCAGCAATCTACCGGGACAGGGTGCGATCTACGAGCAGTACTTC. Translation: CASNLPGQGAIYEQYF.

The chain joins TRBV5-4 to TRBJ2-7; D gene uncertain. V was clipped by 2 bases and J by 6 bases, with 9 bases between them. Germline CDR1 is SGHNT and CDR2 is YYREEE (reference sequence). The CDR3 length is 12 residues. The CDR3 sequence is CASSFGVSEQYF. In DNA form, the CDR3 reads TGTGCCAGCAGCTTCGGAGTATCCGAGCAGTACTTC.

This clone appeared a few times. The rearrangement links TRBV14 to TRBJ1-2; D call uncertain. The germline V gene encodes CDR1 SGHDN and CDR2 FVKESK. The CDR3 loop spans 15 amino acids. Trimming took off 0 bases at V and 4 bases at J, with 12 bases between the two ends. DNA of the CDR3: TGTGCCAGCAGCCAAGAAGGAGGCCGAGGCTATGGCTACACCTTC. Translated: CASSQEGGRGYGYTF.

This clone showed up just once. DNA for the CDR3: TGTGCCAGCCTTCAGTCGCCAGATACGCAGTATTTT. Its translation: CASLQSPDTQYF. This chain uses TRBV7-9 with TRBJ2-3; D is undetermined. V was pared by 8 bases and J by 4 bases, with 10 bases between. Germline V gene lookup returns CDR1 SEHNR and CDR2 FQNEAQ (reference sequence). CDR3 length equals 12 residues.

This clone showed up just a few times. The chain employs TRBV9 and TRBJ1-3; tentative D call: TRBD1 (6 bases). The germline V gene has CDR1 SGDLS and CDR2 YYNGEE. V lost 0 bases, J lost 4 bases, and 8 bases lay in between. This CDR3 is built from 14 residues. DNA for the CDR3: TGTGCCAGCAGCGTAGCGGGGACAGGAAACACCATATATTTT. It encodes CASSVAGTGNTIYF.

On this clone itself: Other DNA sequences in the sample encode the same CDR3. This chain joins TRBV29-1 and TRBJ1-2, with 8 bases that match TRBD1. Germline V gives CDR1 SQVTM, CDR2 ANQGSEA. V shed 5 bases, J shed 4 bases, and the junction held 12 bases outside the gene matches. The CDR3 contains 15 residues. DNA for the CDR3: TGCAGCGTTCCGACAGGGGCTATCCCTTTCTATGGCTACACCTTC. It encodes CSVPTGAIPFYGYTF.

The chain recombines TRBV13 with TRBJ1-1; the D gene is possibly TRBD1 (6 bases). CDR3 length equals 15 residues. Germline V lookup: CDR1 PRHDT, CDR2 FYEKMQ (reference sequence). The V end lost 6 bases, the J end lost 2 bases, and 16 bases lay between the germline ends. The CDR3 sequence is CASSSKRQANTEAFF. In DNA, the CDR3 is TGTGCCAGCAGTTCAAAGCGACAGGCAAACACTGAAGCTTTCTTT.

The chain uses TRBV2 and TRBJ1-1; TRBD1 aligns across 7 bases. Losses at the gene ends were 8 bases for V and 4 bases for J; bases not matched to a gene: 10. Germline CDR1 SNHLY, CDR2 FYNNEI. CDR3 size: 14 residues. CDR3 sequence (DNA): TGTGCCAGCGGGGGGACAGCAAGATCCACTGAAGCTTTCTTT. The encoded protein is CASGGTARSTEAFF.

This rearrangement joins TRBV29-1 to TRBJ2-1; the D is unclear. From germline, CDR1 is SQVTM and CDR2 ANQGSEA. V lost 8 bases and J lost 5, with 10 bases in between. The CDR3 contains 11 residues. The CDR3 is CSHWANNEQFF. Here the CDR3 DNA reads TGCAGCCATTGGGCAAACAATGAGCAGTTCTTC.

The chain uses TRBV9 and TRBJ1-3, with D uncertain. The germline V gene encodes CDR1 SGDLS and CDR2 YYNGEE. V lost 6 bases and J lost 3, with 7 bases in between. This CDR3 contains 12 residues. DNA for the CDR3: TGTGCCAGCACAGGTATTGGAAACACCATATATTTT. Protein: CASTGIGNTIYF.

This chain links TRBV5-1 with TRBJ2-7; 8 bases align to TRBD1. The junction had 8 bases not matched to a gene; V was cut back by 4 bases and J by 5 bases. CDR3 length: 14 residues. Per germline, CDR1 SGHRS and CDR2 YFSETQ. The CDR3 here is CASSQWDRKNEQYF. The CDR3 DNA sequence: TGCGCCAGCAGCCAATGGGACAGGAAGAACGAGCAGTACTTC.

This clone has a single count. This chain joins TRBV5-1 and TRBJ1-1; 10 bases map to TRBD1. CDR3 size: 14 residues. Trimming cost V 5 bases and J 2 bases; bases outside gene matches: 3. Germline CDR1 reads SGHRS; CDR2 reads YFSETQ. CDR3 amino acids: CASSPTGGNTEAFF. The CDR3, as DNA: TGCGCCAGCAGTCCGACAGGGGGCAACACTGAAGCTTTCTTT.

This clone was recorded only once. This sequence joins TRBV5-1 and TRBJ2-3, with a tentative D call TRBD2 (6 bases). The CDR3 contains 14 residues. Germline V CDR1 and CDR2: SGHRS, YFSETQ. V was pared by 4 bases and J by 3 bases, with 12 bases between. The CDR3 sequence is CASSAGMGTDTQYF. Written as DNA, the CDR3 is TGCGCCAGCAGCGCGGGGATGGGGACAGATACGCAGTATTTT. Full variable domain (outside the CDR3, taken from reference TRBV5-1 and TRBJ2-3): KAGVTQTPRYLIKTRGQQVTLSCSPISGHRSVSWYQQTPGQGLQFLFEYFSETQRNKGNFPGRFSGRQFSNSRSEMNVSTLELGDSALYLCASSAGMGTDTQYFGPGTRLTVL.

The chain combines TRBV4-1 with TRBJ1-6, with D maybe TRBD1 (5 bases). The CDR3 consists of 16 residues. V lost 0 bases, J lost 9 bases, and 15 bases lay in between. Germline V lookup: CDR1 MGHRA, CDR2 YSYEKL. The CDR3 is CASSQDQGREGSPLHF. The CDR3 DNA is TGCGCCAGCAGCCAAGATCAAGGCAGGGAAGGTTCACCCCTCCACTTT.

This clone showed up just a few times. The chain has TRBV9 and TRBJ2-1; tentatively, D is TRBD1 (6 bases). The CDR3 covers 15 residues. Germline V gene lookup returns CDR1 SGDLS and CDR2 YYNGEE. The ends were cut back, 0 bases at V and 9 bases at J, with 16 bases in the middle. The CDR3 reads CASSVELAGALEQFF. The CDR3 coding sequence is TGTGCCAGCAGCGTAGAGTTGGCAGGGGCGCTTGAGCAGTTCTTC.

The chain links TRBV6-5 to TRBJ2-7, with D unclear. Germline CDR1 is MNHEY and CDR2 is SVGAGI. V was shortened by 7 bases and J by 1 base, with 14 bases between the two germline ends. The CDR3 sequence is 14 residues long. The CDR3 region is CASTRGLASYEQYF. The CDR3 DNA is TGTGCCAGCACCCGTGGGCTTGCTTCCTACGAGCAGTACTTC.

The chain employs TRBV4-1 and TRBJ1-2; 10 positions match TRBD1. The CDR3 has 16 amino acids. V was clipped by 4 bases and J by 2 bases; unmatched bases: 7. Germline CDR1 and CDR2: MGHRA and YSYEKL. The CDR3 spells CASSPVTGQGNYGYTF. The CDR3 DNA is TGCGCCAGCAGCCCGGTCACGGGACAGGGGAACTATGGCTACACCTTC.

The chain employs TRBV9 and TRBJ1-1; 7 nucleotides match TRBD1. Germline assignment: CDR1 SGDLS and CDR2 YYNGEE. The CDR3 consists of 16 residues. The V gene end was trimmed by 0 bases and the J gene end by 4 bases; junction bases not matched to a gene: 9. CDR3 DNA: TGTGCCAGCAGCGTAGAAGGAGTCAGGGGGGTCACTGAAGCTTTCTTT. Amino acids: CASSVEGVRGVTEAFF.

The rearrangement joins TRBV9 to TRBJ1-2; D remains unclear. V lost 0 bases and J 1 base, leaving 10 bases between the germline ends. This CDR3 region has 15 residues. From germline, CDR1 is SGDLS and CDR2 YYNGEE. The CDR3 sequence is CASSVGGELNYGYTF. The CDR3 region has the DNA TGTGCCAGCAGCGTAGGAGGCGAACTTAACTATGGCTACACCTTC.

The chain combines TRBV6-5 with TRBJ1-6, with 7 bases aligning to TRBD1. Trimming at V came to 6 bases and at J to 7 bases, leaving 6 bases not matched to a gene. The CDR3 covers 14 residues. CDR1 is MNHEY, CDR2 SVGAGI, per germline. This CDR3 reads CASRPGQQNSPLHF. As DNA, the CDR3 is TGTGCCAGCAGGCCGGGACAGCAAAATTCACCCCTCCACTTT.

CDR3 in DNA: TGTGCCAGCAGTGATGTGTCCAGAGGAAACACCATATATTTT. The encoded protein is CASSDVSRGNTIYF. This chain connects TRBV6-1 to TRBJ1-3; D gene unclear. In germline, CDR1 is MNHNS, CDR2 SASEGT. Trimming removed 3 bases from V and 4 bases from J, with 10 bases in between. This CDR3 spans 14 amino acids.

The chain combines TRBV19 with TRBJ1-1; no clear D. V lost 6 bases and J 10 bases, leaving 15 bases between the germline ends. The CDR3 length is 12 residues. Germline V gene data show CDR1 as LNHDA and CDR2 as SQIVND (reference sequence). The CDR3 DNA reads as TGTGCCAGTAGCGGACCCGGGGAGCGAGCTTTCTTT. Translating it yields CASSGPGERAFF.

The chain employs TRBV29-1 and TRBJ1-1; 7 bases agree with TRBD1. V shed 2 bases, J shed 6 bases, and the junction held 3 bases outside the gene matches. The CDR3 consists of 12 residues. Germline V gene data show CDR1 as SQVTM and CDR2 as ANQGSEA. As DNA, the CDR3 is TGCAGCGTTGAAAGGGGGCCGGCTGAAGCTTTCTTT. It yields the protein CSVERGPAEAFF.

The chain carries TRBV19 and TRBJ2-7, with a weak D call TRBD1 (6 bases). CDR3 length: 10 residues. Trimming stripped 10 bases from V and 8 bases from J, with 12 bases between. In germline, CDR1 is LNHDA, CDR2 SQIVND (reference sequence). For the CDR3, the DNA is TGTGCCACATCAAGGGACAAGCAGTACTTC. This sequence encodes CATSRDKQYF.

J is TRBJ1-2 and V is TRBV6-5; D uncertain. This CDR3 has 13 residues. Per the germline V gene, CDR1 is MNHEY and CDR2 is SVGAGI. Trimming left V 6 bases short and J 7 bases short, with 15 bases between. Written as DNA, the CDR3 is TGTGCCAGCAGCTACGATGGCGGCAGTGGCTACACCTTC. The encoded protein is CASSYDGGSGYTF.

This chain joins TRBV5-1 and TRBJ2-3; 10 bases match TRBD1. The CDR3 loop spans 17 amino acids. V was pared by 4 bases and J by 2 bases, with 10 bases of the junction left unmatched. Germline V CDR1 and CDR2: SGHRS, YFSETQ. In DNA, the CDR3 is TGCGCCAGCAGCCCCGGGGCCGGGACAGGGGTCACAGATACGCAGTATTTT. This gives the protein CASSPGAGTGVTDTQYF. Variable domain in full (rest from reference TRBV5-1 and TRBJ2-3): KAGVTQTPRYLIKTRGQQVTLSCSPISGHRSVSWYQQTPGQGLQFLFEYFSETQRNKGNFPGRFSGRQFSNSRSEMNVSTLELGDSALYLCASSPGAGTGVTDTQYFGPGTRLTVL.

The V gene is TRBV5-1, the J gene TRBJ1-2; D not resolved. The V and J ends lost 2 bases and 2 bases respectively, with 7 bases between them. Germline V gives CDR1 SGHRS, CDR2 YFSETQ. This CDR3 has 13 amino acids. CDR3 in DNA: TGCGCCAGCAGCTTTCAACAGAACTATGGCTACACCTTC. It specifies CASSFQQNYGYTF.

This clone was counted between two and nine times. The V call is TRBV4-3, the J call TRBJ2-7; D remains unclear. The germline CDR1 and CDR2 sequences are LGHNA and YSLEER. V was trimmed by 2 bases and J by 5 bases, leaving 10 bases between them. The length of the CDR3 is 13 residues. This chain's CDR3 is CASSQNVFDEQYF. The DNA for the CDR3 is TGCGCCAGCAGCCAAAATGTCTTTGACGAGCAGTACTTC.